This TCR beta chain was identified in a study of cytomegalovirus exposure and HLA in healthy donors. Study-wide points: The dataset shows that most TCR sequences were rare, while some public TCRs occurred in many donors. Donors were assumed by presence/absence analyses to have roughly uniform sequencing depth. Researchers reported that a few CMV-associated chains were confirmed in vitro as CMV antigen-specific.

The CDR3 consists of 16 residues. Looked up from germline, CDR1 is SEHNR and CDR2 is FQNEAQ (reference sequence). J gave up 4 bases and V 5 bases, and 13 bases lay outside the gene matches. A remark on this clone: What it recognizes is unknown.

Primers for the PCR totalled 60 Vbeta and 13 Jbeta. Data came from immunoSEQ multiplex PCR; TCRdb stores just in-frame clones and leaves some out. The sample contains more than 150,000 clones, more than 70% of which appear only once. Sequencing was done on a sample of PBMCs. The J gene is TRBJ2-7, the V gene TRBV7-9; TRBD1 aligns across 8 bases. This TCR was recovered from a boy aged 2-9 years in good health and CMV-seronegative. CDR3 sequence (DNA): TGTGCCAGCAGCCCTTCGACTACAGGGGGATCGTACGAGCAGTACTTC. This translates into CASSPSTTGGSYEQYF.